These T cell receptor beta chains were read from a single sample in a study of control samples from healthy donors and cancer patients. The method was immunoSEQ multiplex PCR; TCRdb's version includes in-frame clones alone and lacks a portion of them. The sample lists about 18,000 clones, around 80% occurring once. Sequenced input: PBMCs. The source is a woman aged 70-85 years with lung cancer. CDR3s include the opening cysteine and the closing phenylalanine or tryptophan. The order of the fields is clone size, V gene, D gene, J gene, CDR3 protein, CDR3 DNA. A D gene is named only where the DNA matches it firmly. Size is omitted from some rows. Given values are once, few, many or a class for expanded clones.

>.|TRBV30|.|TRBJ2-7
CAWIKYDYEQYF
TGTGCCTGGATTAAGTACGACTACGAGCAGTACTTC
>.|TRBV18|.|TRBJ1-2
CASSLVLGDGYGYTF
TGTGCCAGCTCACTCGTCTTAGGGGATGGCTATGGCTACACCTTC
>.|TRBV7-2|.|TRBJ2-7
CASSLDGLYEQYF
TGTGCCAGCAGCTTAGATGGCCTCTACGAGCAGTACTTC
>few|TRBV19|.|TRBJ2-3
CASMDRTITDTQYF
TGTGCCAGTATGGACAGAACAATCACAGATACGCAGTATTTT
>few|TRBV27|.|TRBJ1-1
CASSLFGENTEAFF
TGTGCCAGCAGTTTATTTGGGGAGAACACTGAAGCTTTCTTT
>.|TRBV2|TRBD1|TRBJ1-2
CASNGQGYGYTF
TGTGCCAGCAATGGACAGGGGTATGGCTACACCTTC
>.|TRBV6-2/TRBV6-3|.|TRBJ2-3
CASSYSRGVADTQYF
TGTGCCAGCAGTTACTCGAGGGGGGTCGCAGATACGCAGTATTTT
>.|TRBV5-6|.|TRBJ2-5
CASSLLRDSRPQYF
TGTGCCAGCAGCTTGCTCAGGGACTCGAGACCCCAGTACTTC
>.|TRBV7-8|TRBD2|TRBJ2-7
CASSSRRLAGYEQYF
TGTGCCAGCAGCTCCCGACGACTAGCGGGCTACGAGCAGTACTTC
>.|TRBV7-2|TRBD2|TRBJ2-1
CASSILPLAGGWNEQFF
TGTGCCAGCAGCATTCTACCACTAGCGGGAGGTTGGAATGAGCAGTTCTTC
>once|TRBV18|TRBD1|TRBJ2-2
CASSQLTGNTGEPFF
TGTGCCAGCTCACAACTGACAGGGAACACCGGGGAGCCGTTTTTT
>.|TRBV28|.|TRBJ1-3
CASTLPRGAGNTIYF
TGTGCCAGCACTCTACCTAGAGGAGCTGGAAACACCATATATTTT
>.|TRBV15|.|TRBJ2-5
CATSRGVDIETQYF
TGTGCCACCAGCAGAGGGGTTGATATCGAGACCCAGTACTTC
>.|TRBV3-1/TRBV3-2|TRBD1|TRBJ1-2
CASSQENWDRESGGYTF
TGTGCCAGCAGCCAAGAAAATTGGGACAGGGAGTCCGGTGGCTACACCTTC
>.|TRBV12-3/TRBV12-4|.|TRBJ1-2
CASSLGYGYTF
TGTGCCAGCAGTTTGGGTTATGGCTACACCTTC
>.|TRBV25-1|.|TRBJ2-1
CASSAEYNEQFF
TGTGCCAGCAGTGCAGAATACAATGAGCAGTTCTTC
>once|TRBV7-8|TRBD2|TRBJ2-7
CASSLGGLAAAYEQYF
TGTGCCAGCAGCTTAGGGGGACTAGCGGCAGCTTACGAGCAGTACTTC
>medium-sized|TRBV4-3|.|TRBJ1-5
CASSQDKGPPQPQHF
TGCGCCAGCAGCCAAGATAAAGGACCGCCGCAGCCCCAGCATTTT
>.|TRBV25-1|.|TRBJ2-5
CASSMSRAAETQYF
TGTGCCAGCTCCATGTCCAGGGCAGCGGAGACCCAGTACTTC
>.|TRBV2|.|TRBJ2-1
CVSSDNDEQFF
TGTGTCAGCAGTGACAACGATGAGCAGTTCTTC
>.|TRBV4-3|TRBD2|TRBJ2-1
CASSQTSFRGSPNEQFF
TGCGCCAGCAGCCAAACTAGCTTCCGCGGGAGCCCCAATGAGCAGTTCTTC
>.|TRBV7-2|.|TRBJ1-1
CASSLRVFGATEAFF
TGTGCCAGCAGCTTAAGGGTTTTTGGAGCCACTGAAGCTTTCTTT
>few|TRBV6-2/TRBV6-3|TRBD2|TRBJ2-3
CASSERGTSGAPSTDTQYF
TGTGCCAGCAGCGAACGAGGGACTAGCGGTGCTCCTAGCACAGATACGCAGTATTTT
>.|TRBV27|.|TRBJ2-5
CASSLRVGETQYF
TGTGCCAGCAGTTTACGAGTTGGAGAGACCCAGTACTTC
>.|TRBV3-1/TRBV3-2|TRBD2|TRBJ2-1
CASSQGLSGSYNEQFF
TGTGCCAGCAGCCAAGGCCTTAGCGGGTCTTACAATGAGCAGTTCTTC
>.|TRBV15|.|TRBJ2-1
CATSREMGGGPGEQFF
TGTGCCACCAGCAGAGAAATGGGTGGAGGGCCAGGGGAGCAGTTCTTC
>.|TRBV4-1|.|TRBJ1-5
CASSQDLTAGQPQHF
TGCGCCAGCAGCCAAGATCTCACAGCGGGGCAGCCCCAGCATTTT
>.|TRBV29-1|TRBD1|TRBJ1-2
CSVRRDRRAGGYTF
TGCAGCGTTCGCCGGGACAGACGCGCGGGGGGCTACACCTTC